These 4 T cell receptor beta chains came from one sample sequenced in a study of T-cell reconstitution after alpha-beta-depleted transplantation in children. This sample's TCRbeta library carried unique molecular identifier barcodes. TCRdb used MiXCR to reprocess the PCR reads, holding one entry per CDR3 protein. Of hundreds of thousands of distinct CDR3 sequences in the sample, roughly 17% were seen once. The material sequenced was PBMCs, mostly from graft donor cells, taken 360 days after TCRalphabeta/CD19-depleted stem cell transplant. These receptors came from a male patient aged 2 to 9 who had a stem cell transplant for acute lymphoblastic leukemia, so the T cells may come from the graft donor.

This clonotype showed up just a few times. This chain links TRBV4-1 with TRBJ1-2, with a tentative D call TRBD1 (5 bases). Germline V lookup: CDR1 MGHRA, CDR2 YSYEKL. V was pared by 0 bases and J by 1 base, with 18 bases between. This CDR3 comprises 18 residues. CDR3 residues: CASSQERGGATLNYGYTF. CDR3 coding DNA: TGCGCCAGCAGCCAAGAACGTGGAGGGGCGACACTTAACTATGGCTACACCTTC.

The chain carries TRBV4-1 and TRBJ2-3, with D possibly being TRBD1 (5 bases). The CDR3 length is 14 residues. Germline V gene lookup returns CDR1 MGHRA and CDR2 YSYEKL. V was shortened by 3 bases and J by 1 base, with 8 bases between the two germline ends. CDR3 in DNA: TGCGCCAGCAGCCACTTCAGGGGCACAGATACGCAGTATTTT. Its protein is CASSHFRGTDTQYF.

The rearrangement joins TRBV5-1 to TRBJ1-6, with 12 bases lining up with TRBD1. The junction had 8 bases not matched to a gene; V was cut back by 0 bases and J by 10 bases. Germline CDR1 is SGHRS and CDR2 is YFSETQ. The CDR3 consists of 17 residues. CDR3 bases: TGCGCCAGCAGCTTGGCGGGACAGGGGGCGCTTGGCTCACCCCTCCACTTT. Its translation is CASSLAGQGALGSPLHF.

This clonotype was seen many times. The CDR3 nucleotides are TGTGCCAGCAGCGTGGACAGGCAAAATACGCAGTATTTT. This translates into CASSVDRQNTQYF. This chain links TRBV11-2 with TRBJ2-3; the match to TRBD1 covers 7 bases. This CDR3 is built from 13 residues. V was pared by 5 bases and J by 7 bases, with 6 bases of the junction left unmatched. Germline CDR1 and CDR2: SGHAT and FQNNGV.